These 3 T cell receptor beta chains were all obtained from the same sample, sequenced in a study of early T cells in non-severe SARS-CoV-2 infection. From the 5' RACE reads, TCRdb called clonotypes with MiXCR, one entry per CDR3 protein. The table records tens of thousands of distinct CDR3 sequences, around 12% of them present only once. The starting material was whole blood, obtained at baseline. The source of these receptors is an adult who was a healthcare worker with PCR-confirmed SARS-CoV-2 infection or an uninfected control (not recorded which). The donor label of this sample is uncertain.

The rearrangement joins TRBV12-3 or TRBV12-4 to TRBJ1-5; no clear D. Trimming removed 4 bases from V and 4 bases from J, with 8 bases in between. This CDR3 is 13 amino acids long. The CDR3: CASSSERNQPQHF. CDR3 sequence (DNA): TGTGCCAGCAGTTCAGAGAGGAATCAGCCCCAGCATTTT.

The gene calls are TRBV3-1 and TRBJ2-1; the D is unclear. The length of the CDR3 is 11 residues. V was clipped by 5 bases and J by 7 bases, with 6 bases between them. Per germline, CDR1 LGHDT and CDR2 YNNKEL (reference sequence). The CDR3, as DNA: TGTGCCAGCAGCGCCTCTAATGAGCAGTTCTTC. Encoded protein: CASSASNEQFF.

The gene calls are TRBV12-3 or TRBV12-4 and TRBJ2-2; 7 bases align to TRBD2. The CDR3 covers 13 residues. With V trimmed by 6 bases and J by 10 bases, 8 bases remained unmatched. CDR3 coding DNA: TGTGCCAGCAGCACCTGGGAGGGCGAGGAGCTGTTTTTT. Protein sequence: CASSTWEGEELFF.